Given below is one T cell receptor beta chain in context. The antigen is not known. This record belongs to a study of cytotoxic CD8 clonotypes in ibrutinib-treated CLL. Study as a whole: The group held 11 to 12 relapsed/refractory and 15 treatment-naive patients, with 17 IGHV unmutated.

This CDR3 has 14 amino acids. V dropped 6 bases and J dropped 1 base, with 13 bases sitting between them. Germline assignment: CDR1 SNHLY and CDR2 FYNNEI. Frozen-stored PBMCs produced approximately 2 micrograms of genomic DNA for TCR beta libraries. Produced via immunoSEQ multiplex PCR; TCRdb's table is partial and in-frame only. The sample shows around 160,000 clones, about 88% of them seen only once. Regarding the study as a whole: Clonality at baseline surpassed age-matched healthy donors and tracked circulating CD8+ T-cell counts.

Sequencing was performed on PBMCs, taken at disease progression, from a patient treated with ibrutinib. The V gene is TRBV2, the J gene TRBJ2-7; a possible D gene is TRBD1 (6 bases). The sequence derives from a human donor with chronic lymphocytic leukemia. Here the CDR3 reads CASRPTGISYEQYF. As DNA, the CDR3 is TGTGCCAGCAGACCCACAGGGATTTCCTACGAGCAGTACTTC.